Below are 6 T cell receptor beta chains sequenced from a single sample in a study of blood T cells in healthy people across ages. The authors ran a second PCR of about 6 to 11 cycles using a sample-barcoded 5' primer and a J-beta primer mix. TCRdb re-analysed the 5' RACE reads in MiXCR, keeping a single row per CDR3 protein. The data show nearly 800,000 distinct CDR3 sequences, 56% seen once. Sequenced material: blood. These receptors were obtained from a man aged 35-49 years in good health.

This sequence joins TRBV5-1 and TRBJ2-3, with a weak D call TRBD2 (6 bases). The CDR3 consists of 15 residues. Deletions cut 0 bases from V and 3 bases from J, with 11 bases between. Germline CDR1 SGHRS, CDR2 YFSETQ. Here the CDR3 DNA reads TGCGCCAGCAGCTTGGTGGGACTGGGAACAGATACGCAGTATTTT. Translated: CASSLVGLGTDTQYF.

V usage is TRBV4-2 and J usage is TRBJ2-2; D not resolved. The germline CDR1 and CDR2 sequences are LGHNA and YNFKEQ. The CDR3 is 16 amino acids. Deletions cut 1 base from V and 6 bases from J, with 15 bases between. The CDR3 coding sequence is TGTGCCAGCAGCCAAGCCCTCGGCGGAAACGCCGGGGAGCTGTTTTTT. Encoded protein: CASSQALGGNAGELFF.

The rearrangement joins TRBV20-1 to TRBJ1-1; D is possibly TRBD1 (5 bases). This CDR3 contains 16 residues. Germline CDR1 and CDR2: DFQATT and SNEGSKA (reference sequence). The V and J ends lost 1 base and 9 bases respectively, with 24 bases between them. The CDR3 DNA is TGCAGTGCTAGAGGGCCAAGGGGAAAAACAAGAAGCAAAGCTTTCTTT. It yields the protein CSARGPRGKTRSKAFF.

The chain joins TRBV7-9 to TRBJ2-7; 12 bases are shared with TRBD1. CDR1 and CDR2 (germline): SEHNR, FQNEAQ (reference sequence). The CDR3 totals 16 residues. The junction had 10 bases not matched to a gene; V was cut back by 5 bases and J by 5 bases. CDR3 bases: TGTGCCAGCAGCGAATCACCCGGGACAGGGGGCGACGAGCAGTACTTC. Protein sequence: CASSESPGTGGDEQYF.

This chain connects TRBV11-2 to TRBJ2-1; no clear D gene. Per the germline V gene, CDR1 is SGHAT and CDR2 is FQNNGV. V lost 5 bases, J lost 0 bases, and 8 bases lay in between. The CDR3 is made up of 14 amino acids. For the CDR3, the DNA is TGTGCCAGCAGCGGGGATTCCTCCTACAATGAGCAGTTCTTC. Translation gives CASSGDSSYNEQFF.

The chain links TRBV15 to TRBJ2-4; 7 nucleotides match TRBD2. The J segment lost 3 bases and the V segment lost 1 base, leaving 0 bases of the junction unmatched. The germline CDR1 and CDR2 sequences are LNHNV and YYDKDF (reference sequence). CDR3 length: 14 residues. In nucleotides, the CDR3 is TGTGCCACCAGCAGAGGCGGGGGCAAAAACATTCAGTACTTC. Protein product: CATSRGGGKNIQYF.